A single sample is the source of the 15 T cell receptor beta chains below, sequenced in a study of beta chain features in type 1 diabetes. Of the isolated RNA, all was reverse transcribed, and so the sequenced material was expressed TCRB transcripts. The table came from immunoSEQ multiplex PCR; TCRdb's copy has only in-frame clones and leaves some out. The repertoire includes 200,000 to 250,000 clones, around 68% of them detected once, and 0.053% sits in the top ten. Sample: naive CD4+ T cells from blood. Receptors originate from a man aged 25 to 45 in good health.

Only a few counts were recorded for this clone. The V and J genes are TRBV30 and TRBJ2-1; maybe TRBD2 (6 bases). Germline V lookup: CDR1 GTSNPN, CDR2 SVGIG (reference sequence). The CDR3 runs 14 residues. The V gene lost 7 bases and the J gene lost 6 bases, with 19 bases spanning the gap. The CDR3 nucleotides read TGTGCCTCTTATCTACGACTAGTGAGCAATGAGCAGTTCTTC. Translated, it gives CASYLRLVSNEQFF.

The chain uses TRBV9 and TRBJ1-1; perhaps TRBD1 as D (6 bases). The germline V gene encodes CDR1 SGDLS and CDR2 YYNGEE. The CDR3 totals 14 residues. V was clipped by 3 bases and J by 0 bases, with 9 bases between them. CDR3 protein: CASSAGQMNTEAFF. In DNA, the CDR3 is TGTGCCAGCAGCGCCGGACAGATGAACACTGAAGCTTTCTTT. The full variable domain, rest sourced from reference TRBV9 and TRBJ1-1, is DSGVTQTPKHLITATGQRVTLRCSPRSGDLSVYWYQQSLDQGLQFLIQYYNGEERAKGNILERFSAQQFPDLHSELNLSSLELGDSALYFCASSAGQMNTEAFFGQGTRLTVV.

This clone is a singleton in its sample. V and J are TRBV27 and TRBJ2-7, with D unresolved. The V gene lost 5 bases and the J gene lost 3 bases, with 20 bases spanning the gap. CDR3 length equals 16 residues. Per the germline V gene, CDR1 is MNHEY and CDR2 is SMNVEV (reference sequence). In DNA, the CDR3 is TGTGCCAGCAGTAGAACCTCGGGTCTCGCACACTACGAGCAGTACTTC. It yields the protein CASSRTSGLAHYEQYF.

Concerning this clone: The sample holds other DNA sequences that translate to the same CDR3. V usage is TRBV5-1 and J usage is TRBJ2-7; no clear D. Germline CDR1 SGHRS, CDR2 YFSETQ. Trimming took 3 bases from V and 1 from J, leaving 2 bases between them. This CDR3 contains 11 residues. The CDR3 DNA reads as TGCGCCAGCAGCTCTTCCTACGAGCAGTACTTC. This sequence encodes CASSSSYEQYF.

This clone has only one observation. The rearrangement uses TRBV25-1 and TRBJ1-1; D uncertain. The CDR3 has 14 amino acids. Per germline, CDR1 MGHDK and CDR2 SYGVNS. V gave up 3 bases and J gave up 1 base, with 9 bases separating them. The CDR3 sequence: CASSDWQENTEAFF. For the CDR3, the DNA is TGTGCCAGCAGTGACTGGCAGGAGAACACTGAAGCTTTCTTT.

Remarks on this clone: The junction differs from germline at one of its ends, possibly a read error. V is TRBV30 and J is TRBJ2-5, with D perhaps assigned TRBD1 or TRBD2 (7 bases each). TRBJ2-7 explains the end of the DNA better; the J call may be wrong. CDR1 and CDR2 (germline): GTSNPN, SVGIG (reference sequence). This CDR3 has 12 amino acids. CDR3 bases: TGTGCCGGGAGGGACAGCTCCTACGAGCAGTACTTC. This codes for CAGRDSSYEQYF.

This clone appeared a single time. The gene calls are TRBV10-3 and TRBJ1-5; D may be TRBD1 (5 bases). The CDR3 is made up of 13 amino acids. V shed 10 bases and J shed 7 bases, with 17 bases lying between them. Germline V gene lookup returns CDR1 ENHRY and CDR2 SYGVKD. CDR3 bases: TGTGCCAGTCGCTATGGGGCGGACCAGCCCCAGCATTTT. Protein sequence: CASRYGADQPQHF.

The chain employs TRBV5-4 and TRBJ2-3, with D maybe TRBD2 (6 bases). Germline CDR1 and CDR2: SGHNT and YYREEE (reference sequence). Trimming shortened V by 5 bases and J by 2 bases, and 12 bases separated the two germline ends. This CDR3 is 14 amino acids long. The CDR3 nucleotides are TGTGCCAGCAGGGGGAGGTCAGACACAGATACGCAGTATTTT. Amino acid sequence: CASRGRSDTDTQYF.

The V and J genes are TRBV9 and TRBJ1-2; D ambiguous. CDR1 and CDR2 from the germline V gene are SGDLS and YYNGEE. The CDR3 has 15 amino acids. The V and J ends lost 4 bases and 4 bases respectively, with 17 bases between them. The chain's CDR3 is CASSPRREELYGYTF. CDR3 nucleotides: TGTGCCAGCAGCCCCCGCCGGGAGGAGCTCTATGGCTACACCTTC. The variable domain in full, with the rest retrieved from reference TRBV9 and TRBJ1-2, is DSGVTQTPKHLITATGQRVTLRCSPRSGDLSVYWYQQSLDQGLQFLIQYYNGEERAKGNILERFSAQQFPDLHSELNLSSLELGDSALYFCASSPRREELYGYTFGSGTRLTVV.

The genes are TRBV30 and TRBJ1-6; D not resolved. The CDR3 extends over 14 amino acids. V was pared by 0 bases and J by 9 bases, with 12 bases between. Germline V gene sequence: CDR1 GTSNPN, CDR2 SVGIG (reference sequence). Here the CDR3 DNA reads TGTGCCTGGAGTGTAGACCCTACCAGTTCACCCCTCCACTTT. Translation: CAWSVDPTSSPLHF.

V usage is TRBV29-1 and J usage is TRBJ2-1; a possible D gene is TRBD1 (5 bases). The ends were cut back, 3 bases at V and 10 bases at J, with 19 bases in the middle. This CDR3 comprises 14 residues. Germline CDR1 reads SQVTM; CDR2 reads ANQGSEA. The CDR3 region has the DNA TGCAGCGTTGATCGGTCCCAGGGTCGGCGCGAGCAGTTCTTC. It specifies CSVDRSQGRREQFF.

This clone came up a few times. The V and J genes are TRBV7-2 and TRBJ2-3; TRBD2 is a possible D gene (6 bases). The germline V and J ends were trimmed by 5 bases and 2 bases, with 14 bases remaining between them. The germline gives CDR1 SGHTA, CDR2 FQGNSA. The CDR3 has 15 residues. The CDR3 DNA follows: TGTGCCAGCAGCCTCTATGCGGGGACCACAGATACGCAGTATTTT. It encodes CASSLYAGTTDTQYF.

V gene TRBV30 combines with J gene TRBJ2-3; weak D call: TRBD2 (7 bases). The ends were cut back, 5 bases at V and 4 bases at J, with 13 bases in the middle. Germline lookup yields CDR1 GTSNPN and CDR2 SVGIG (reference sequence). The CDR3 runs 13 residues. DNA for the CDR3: TGTGCCTGGCGCAGGGGAGGGGCAGATACGCAGTATTTT. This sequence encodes CAWRRGGADTQYF.

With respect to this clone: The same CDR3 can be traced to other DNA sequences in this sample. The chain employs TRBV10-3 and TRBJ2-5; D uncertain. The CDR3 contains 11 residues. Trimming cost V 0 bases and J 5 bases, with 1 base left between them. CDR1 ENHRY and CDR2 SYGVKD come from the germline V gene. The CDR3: CAISESETQYF. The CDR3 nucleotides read TGTGCCATCAGTGAGTCCGAGACCCAGTACTTC.

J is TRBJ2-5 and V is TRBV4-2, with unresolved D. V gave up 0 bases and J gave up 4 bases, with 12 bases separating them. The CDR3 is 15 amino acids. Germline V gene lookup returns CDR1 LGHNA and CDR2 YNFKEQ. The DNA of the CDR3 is TGTGCCAGCAGCCAAGAGGTGATGACGGCAGAGACCCAGTACTTC. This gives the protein CASSQEVMTAETQYF.